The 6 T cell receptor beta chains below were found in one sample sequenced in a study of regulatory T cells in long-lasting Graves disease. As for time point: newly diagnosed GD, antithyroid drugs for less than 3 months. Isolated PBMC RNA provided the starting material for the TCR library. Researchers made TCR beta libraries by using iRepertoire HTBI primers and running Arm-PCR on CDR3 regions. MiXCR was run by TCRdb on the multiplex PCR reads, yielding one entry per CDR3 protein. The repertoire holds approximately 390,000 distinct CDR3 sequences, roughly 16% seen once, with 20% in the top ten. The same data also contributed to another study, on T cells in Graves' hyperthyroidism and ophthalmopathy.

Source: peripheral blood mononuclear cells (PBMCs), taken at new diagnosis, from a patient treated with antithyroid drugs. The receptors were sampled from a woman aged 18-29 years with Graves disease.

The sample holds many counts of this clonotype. Here the CDR3 reads CASSSNQGYTEAFF. The CDR3 DNA sequence: TGTGCCAGCAGTTCCAATCAGGGTTACACTGAAGCTTTCTTT. The chain is built from TRBV28 and TRBJ1-1; D may be TRBD1 (5 bases). CDR1 and CDR2 (germline): MDHEN, SYDVKM. The CDR3 sequence is 14 residues long. Trimming took off 4 bases at V and 3 bases at J, with 12 bases between the two ends.

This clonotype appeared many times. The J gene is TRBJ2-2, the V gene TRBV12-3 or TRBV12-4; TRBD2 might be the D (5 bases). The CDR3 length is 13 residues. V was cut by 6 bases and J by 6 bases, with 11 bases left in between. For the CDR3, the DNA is TGTGCCAGCAGCAGCACTAGGGCCGGGGAGCTGTTTTTT. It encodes CASSSTRAGELFF.

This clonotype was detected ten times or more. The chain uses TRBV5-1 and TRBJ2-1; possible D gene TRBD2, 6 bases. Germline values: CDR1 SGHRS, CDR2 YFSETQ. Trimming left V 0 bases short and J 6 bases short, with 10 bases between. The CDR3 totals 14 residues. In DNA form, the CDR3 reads TGCGCCAGCAGCTTGGTGTTGGGGGGCAATGAGCAGTTCTTC. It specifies CASSLVLGGNEQFF.

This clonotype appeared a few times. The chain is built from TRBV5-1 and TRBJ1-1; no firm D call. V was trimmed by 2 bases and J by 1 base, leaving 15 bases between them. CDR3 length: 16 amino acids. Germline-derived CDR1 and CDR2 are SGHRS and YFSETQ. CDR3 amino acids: CASSFPGGRPNTEAFF. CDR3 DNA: TGCGCCAGCAGCTTTCCGGGAGGAAGACCGAACACTGAAGCTTTCTTT.

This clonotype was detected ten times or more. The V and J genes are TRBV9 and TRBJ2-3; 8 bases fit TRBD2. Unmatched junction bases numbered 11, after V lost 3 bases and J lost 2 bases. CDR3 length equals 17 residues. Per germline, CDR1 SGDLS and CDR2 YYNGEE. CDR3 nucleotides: TGTGCCAGCAGCGGTCCCGGGGGGGGGAGGTACACAGATACGCAGTATTTT. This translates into CASSGPGGGRYTDTQYF.

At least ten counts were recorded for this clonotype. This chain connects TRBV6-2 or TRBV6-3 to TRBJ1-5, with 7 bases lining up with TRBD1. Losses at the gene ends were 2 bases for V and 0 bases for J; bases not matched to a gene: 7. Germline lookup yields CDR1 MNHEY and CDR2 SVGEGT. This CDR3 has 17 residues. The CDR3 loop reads CASSYDGTVISNQPQHF. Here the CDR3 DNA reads TGTGCCAGCAGTTACGATGGGACAGTCATTAGCAATCAGCCCCAGCATTTT.